This is a list of T cell receptor beta chains from one sample in a study of blood T cell repertoires in COVID-19. The protocol was immunoSEQ multiplex PCR, while the TCRdb copy is restricted to in-frame clones and leaves out a portion. The sample has roughly 300,000 clones; under 90% are singletons. The sequencing sample was made of PBMCs or T cells enriched from blood (not recorded which). Receptors were obtained from a woman between 18 and 29 years old who had recovered from COVID-19. Each CDR3 is given with its conserved first and last residue. Fields, in order: clone size, V gene, J gene, D gene, CDR3 protein, CDR3 DNA. The D gene is left open where the match is weak. Some rows have no size entry. The others give once, few or many, or a class for an expanded clone.

>.|TRBV3-1/TRBV3-2|TRBJ2-7|TRBD2
CASSQDTLAGEQYF
TGTGCCAGCAGCCAAGATACGCTAGCGGGCGAGCAGTACTTC
>.|TRBV6-5|TRBJ2-1|.
CASSYSRTNEQFF
TGTGCCAGCAGTTACTCGAGGACAAATGAGCAGTTCTTC
>.|TRBV28|TRBJ1-3|.
CASNRRDGNTIYF
TGTGCCAGCAACCGTCGGGATGGAAACACCATATATTTT
>.|TRBV15|TRBJ2-1|.
CATSTSYNEQFF
TGTGCCACCAGCACTAGTTACAATGAGCAGTTCTTC
>.|TRBV10-3|TRBJ2-7|.
CAISESTQSYEQYF
TGTGCCATCAGTGAGTCGACTCAATCCTACGAGCAGTACTTC
>.|TRBV27|TRBJ1-2|TRBD1
CASRPPGQGASGYTF
TGTGCCAGCAGACCACCGGGACAGGGGGCGAGCGGCTACACCTTC
>.|TRBV5-5|TRBJ2-3|TRBD1
CASSFRSGQGPITDTQYF
TGTGCCAGCAGCTTCAGGTCGGGACAGGGGCCAATCACAGATACGCAGTATTTT
>.|TRBV18|TRBJ1-5|TRBD1
CASSPTGGLVQPQHF
TGTGCCAGCTCACCGACAGGGGGCTTGGTTCAGCCCCAGCATTTT
>.|TRBV4-1|TRBJ2-1|.
CASSQGPTGAGAYNEQFF
TGCGCCAGCAGCCAAGGCCCGACAGGGGCGGGGGCCTACAATGAGCAGTTCTTC
>.|TRBV12-3/TRBV12-4|TRBJ2-2|.
CASSSGTGELFF
TGTGCCAGCAGTTCAGGGACCGGGGAGCTGTTTTTT
>.|TRBV5-4|TRBJ1-2|.
CASSSLGANYGYTF
TGTGCCAGCAGCTCCCTAGGGGCTAACTATGGCTACACCTTC
>.|TRBV3-1/TRBV3-2|TRBJ2-5|TRBD1
CASNLPGTEETQYF
TGTGCCAGCAACCTTCCCGGGACAGAAGAGACCCAGTACTTC
>.|TRBV19|TRBJ2-2|.
CASSSAPRSTGELFF
TGTGCCAGTAGTTCGGCGCCCCGGAGCACCGGGGAGCTGTTTTTT
>.|TRBV24-1|TRBJ2-1|TRBD2
CATSRGAGGHNEQFF
TGTGCCACCAGTCGGGGAGCGGGGGGGCATAATGAGCAGTTCTTC
>.|TRBV15|TRBJ1-2|TRBD1
CATSFGQGSYGYTF
TGTGCCACCAGCTTCGGACAGGGAAGCTATGGCTACACCTTC
>once|TRBV5-1|TRBJ1-3|.
CASSLAGSGNTIYF
TGCGCCAGCAGCTTGGCGGGCTCTGGAAACACCATATATTTT
>once|TRBV28|TRBJ1-4|.
CASYSGGASNEKLFF
TGTGCCAGCTATTCCGGAGGGGCAAGTAATGAAAAACTGTTTTTT
>.|TRBV5-1|TRBJ2-2|TRBD2
CASSKLAGETGELFF
TGCGCCAGCAGCAAACTAGCGGGAGAGACCGGGGAGCTGTTTTTT
>.|TRBV28|TRBJ1-4|.
CASSPHSFNEKLFF
TGTGCCAGCAGCCCCCACAGTTTTAATGAAAAACTGTTTTTT
>.|TRBV6-5|TRBJ1-1|.
CASSEGLSSTEAFF
TGTGCCAGTTCGGAGGGGCTTTCGAGCACTGAAGCTTTCTTT
>.|TRBV7-8|TRBJ1-1|TRBD1
CASSPRTGSNTEAFF
TGTGCCAGCAGCCCAAGGACAGGGTCGAACACTGAAGCTTTCTTT
>.|TRBV6-1|TRBJ1-2|TRBD1
CASSARPGQGSLGYGYTF
TGTGCCAGCAGTGCGCGACCGGGACAGGGCTCGCTAGGCTATGGCTACACCTTC
>.|TRBV20-1|TRBJ2-7|.
CSASWLNSYEQYF
TGCAGTGCTAGTTGGCTTAACTCCTACGAGCAGTACTTC
>.|TRBV5-1|TRBJ2-3|.
CASTGTSLPTDTQYF
TGCGCCAGTACAGGGACATCCCTTCCCACAGATACGCAGTATTTT
>.|TRBV4-2|TRBJ1-2|TRBD1
CASSQTGGDGYTF
TGTGCCAGCAGCCAAACAGGGGGCGATGGCTACACCTTC